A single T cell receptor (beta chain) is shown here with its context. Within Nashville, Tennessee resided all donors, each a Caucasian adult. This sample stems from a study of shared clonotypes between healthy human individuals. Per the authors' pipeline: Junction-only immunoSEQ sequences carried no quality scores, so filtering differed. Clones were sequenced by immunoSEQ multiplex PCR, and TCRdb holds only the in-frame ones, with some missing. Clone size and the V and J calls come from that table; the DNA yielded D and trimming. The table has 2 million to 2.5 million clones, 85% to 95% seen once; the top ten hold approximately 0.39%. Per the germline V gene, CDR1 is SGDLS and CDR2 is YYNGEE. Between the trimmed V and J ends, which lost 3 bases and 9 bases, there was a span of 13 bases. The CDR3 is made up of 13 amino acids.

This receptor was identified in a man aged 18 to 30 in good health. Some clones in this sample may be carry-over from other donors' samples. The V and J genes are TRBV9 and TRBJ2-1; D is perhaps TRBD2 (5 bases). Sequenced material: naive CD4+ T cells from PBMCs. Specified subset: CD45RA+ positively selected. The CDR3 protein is CASSGGSSGEQFF. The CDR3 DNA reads TGTGCCAGCAGCGGAGGGAGTTCCGGTGAGCAGTTCTTC.